Listed below are T cell receptor beta chains from one sample, sequenced in a study of T-cell memory formation after mild COVID-19. TCRdb fed the 5' RACE reads into MiXCR, producing one record per CDR3 protein. The data contain 250,000 to 300,000 distinct CDR3 sequences, about 16% of them seen just once; the ten biggest clones take up more than 20%. The sample consisted of PBMCs or a T cell subset sorted from them (not recorded which). Receptor source: a man aged 18 to 30 who had mild COVID-19 (a few samples of this study predate the infection). Cell type and time point are not known. The CDR3 runs from the conserved cysteine through the conserved F or W. D genes are given only for firm matches. Clone size, where shown, is once, few, many, or a class for clones that have expanded.

abundance,v_gene,j_gene,d_gene,CDR3aa,CDR3nt
.,TRBV6-2/TRBV6-3,TRBJ2-3,.,CASGSSLPLYF,TGTGCCAGCGGATCTAGCTTGCCGCTGTATTTT
.,TRBV6-1,TRBJ1-2,TRBD1,CASSDRGGQGTYGYTF,TGTGCCAGCAGTGACCGGGGCGGACAGGGAACCTATGGCTACACCTTC
many,TRBV7-2,TRBJ2-5,TRBD2,CASSLVGLAVQETQYF,TGTGCCAGCAGCTTAGTGGGACTAGCGGTACAAGAGACCCAGTACTTC
.,TRBV29-1,TRBJ2-3,.,CSASQGSGDTQYF,TGCAGCGCCTCGCAAGGGTCAGGGGATACGCAGTATTTT
.,TRBV7-3,TRBJ1-5,.,CASSLTVQSPQHF,TGTGCCAGCAGCTTGACAGTGCAATCTCCCCAGCATTTT
.,TRBV10-3,TRBJ1-5,.,CASGDGVGQPQHF,TGTGCCTCAGGGGACGGCGTCGGTCAGCCCCAGCATTTT
.,TRBV4-2,TRBJ2-4,TRBD2,CASSLAGGPKNIQYF,TGTGCCAGCAGCCTAGCGGGGGGGCCCAAAAACATTCAGTACTTC
.,TRBV9,TRBJ2-1,.,CASSVGSHSYNEQFF,TGTGCCAGCAGCGTCGGGAGTCACTCCTACAATGAGCAGTTCTTC
once,TRBV10-3,TRBJ1-3,.,CAISDGSGNTIYF,TGTGCCATCAGTGACGGGTCTGGAAACACCATATATTTT
few,TRBV2,TRBJ1-1,TRBD1,CASPPPTGDTEAFF,TGTGCCAGCCCCCCCCCCACAGGGGACACTGAAGCTTTCTTT
many,TRBV12-3/TRBV12-4,TRBJ1-3,.,CASSFDRPLSGNTIYF,TGTGCCAGCAGTTTTGACAGGCCGCTCTCTGGAAACACCATATATTTT
.,TRBV3-1,TRBJ1-6,.,CASSQVVAANSPLHF,TGTGCCAGCAGCCAAGTTGTGGCAGCTAATTCACCCCTCCACTTT
many,TRBV7-8,TRBJ2-2,.,CASSLFLGRELFF,TGTGCCAGCAGCTTATTCTTGGGCCGGGAGCTGTTTTTT
few,TRBV20-1,TRBJ1-2,TRBD1,CSVDRDRAYGYTF,TGCAGTGTAGATAGGGACAGGGCCTATGGCTACACCTTC
.,TRBV7-2,TRBJ1-2,.,CASSLGGFYGYTF,TGTGCCAGCAGCTTAGGCGGGTTCTATGGCTACACCTTC
.,TRBV24-1,TRBJ2-1,.,CATSDNRAIHDNEQFF,TGTGCCACCAGTGACAACAGGGCAATCCACGACAATGAGCAGTTCTTC
.,TRBV7-2,TRBJ2-3,.,CASSLGTYISTDTQYF,TGTGCCAGCAGCTTAGGAACTTATATTAGCACAGATACGCAGTATTTT
few,TRBV4-3,TRBJ2-1,.,CASSRDPGSSYNEQFF,TGCGCCAGCAGCCGGGACCCGGGTAGCTCCTACAATGAGCAGTTCTTC
few,TRBV6-2/TRBV6-3,TRBJ1-1,TRBD1,CASSYRGDNTEAFF,TGTGCCAGCAGCTACAGGGGGGATAACACTGAAGCTTTCTTT
few,TRBV4-3,TRBJ2-1,.,CASSQETNEQFF,TGCGCCAGCAGCCAAGAAACGAATGAGCAGTTCTTC
few,TRBV12-3/TRBV12-4,TRBJ2-5,.,CAILNKSFLETQYF,TGTGCCATACTTAATAAGAGTTTTCTGGAGACCCAGTACTTC
few,TRBV10-3,TRBJ2-3,.,CAISGTITDTQYF,TGTGCCATCAGTGGGACTATCACAGATACGCAGTATTTT
many,TRBV12-3/TRBV12-4,TRBJ2-4,.,CASSTSGPVRQYF,TGTGCCAGCAGTACCTCGGGCCCGGTTCGTCAGTACTTC
few,TRBV28,TRBJ1-5,.,CASIGPFNQPQHF,TGTGCCAGCATAGGGCCATTCAATCAGCCCCAGCATTTT
.,TRBV28,TRBJ1-1,TRBD1,CASNRQGNTEAFF,TGTGCCAGCAACCGACAGGGGAACACTGAAGCTTTCTTT
few,TRBV5-1,TRBJ2-7,TRBD2,CASSLSGASGVSYEQYF,TGCGCCAGCAGCTTGTCTGGGGCTAGCGGTGTATCCTACGAGCAGTACTTC
many,TRBV5-1,TRBJ1-1,.,CASSLGSEAFF,TGTGCCAGCAGCTTGGGGTCCGAAGCTTTCTTT
.,TRBV29-1,TRBJ1-2,.,CSVEDSADGYTF,TGCAGCGTGGAGGACAGCGCTGATGGCTACACCTTC
.,TRBV7-3,TRBJ2-1,TRBD2,CASSSGLAGREQFF,TGTGCCAGCAGCTCCGGACTAGCGGGACGTGAGCAGTTCTTC
few,TRBV5-1,TRBJ1-1,.,CASSSQGANTEAFF,TGCGCCAGCAGCTCCCAGGGCGCGAACACTGAAGCTTTCTTT
.,TRBV9,TRBJ1-2,.,CASSPRARADYGYTF,TGTGCCAGCAGCCCCCGTGCGAGGGCCGACTATGGCTACACCTTC
few,TRBV6-5,TRBJ2-5,.,CASSSTGWSKETQYF,TGTGCCAGCAGTTCGACAGGCTGGAGCAAAGAGACCCAGTACTTC
.,TRBV7-2,TRBJ2-2,.,CASSFIHNTGELFF,TGTGCCAGCAGCTTTATCCACAACACCGGGGAGCTGTTTTTT
few,TRBV14,TRBJ2-2,TRBD1,CASSPRTGGYTGELFF,TGTGCCAGCAGCCCCCGGACAGGGGGTTATACCGGGGAGCTGTTTTTT
.,TRBV20-1,TRBJ2-2,TRBD2,CSAAGGLITGELFF,TGCAGTGCTGCGGGGGGGCTTATCACCGGGGAGCTGTTTTTT
.,TRBV18,TRBJ2-5,.,CASSPVGDKETQYF,TGTGCCAGCTCACCAGTCGGGGATAAGGAGACCCAGTACTTC
few,TRBV2,TRBJ2-7,TRBD2,CASLAGVVSYEQYF,TGTGCCAGCCTAGCGGGGGTTGTCTCCTACGAGCAGTACTTC
once,TRBV4-1,TRBJ2-3,TRBD2,CASSQFPSGTTDTQYF,TGCGCCAGCAGCCAGTTCCCTAGCGGGACCACAGATACGCAGTATTTT
.,TRBV12-3/TRBV12-4,TRBJ1-6,TRBD1,CASSRQGYSPLHF,TGTGCCAGCAGTCGACAGGGGTATTCACCCCTCCACTTT
few,TRBV5-5,TRBJ2-7,.,CASSVGLVLEQYF,TGTGCCAGCAGCGTCGGTCTGGTTTTGGAGCAGTACTTC
.,TRBV20-1,TRBJ1-6,.,CSARPGAGLSPLHF,TGCAGTGCTAGACCGGGGGCAGGGCTTTCACCCCTCCACTTT
few,TRBV7-2,TRBJ1-5,.,CASSFRGTQPQHF,TGTGCCAGCAGCTTCCGCGGGACGCAGCCCCAGCATTTT
few,TRBV18,TRBJ2-5,TRBD2,CASSPTGGPETQYF,TGTGCCAGCTCACCGACGGGGGGGCCGGAGACCCAGTACTTC
.,TRBV7-6,TRBJ1-1,.,CASSIELGAEAFF,TGTGCCAGCAGCATTGAGCTGGGCGCTGAAGCTTTCTTT